This T cell receptor (beta chain) derives from a study of blood T cell repertoires in COVID-19. About the research overall: T cells, B-cell-depleted T cells, or PBMCs provided the cDNA or gDNA that served as material.

The protocol was immunoSEQ multiplex PCR, while the TCRdb copy is restricted to in-frame clones and leaves out a portion. The data contain 280,000 or so clones, approximately 85% of them singletons. Germline CDR1 is KGHSH and CDR2 is LQKENI. Trimming removed 3 bases at V and 2 bases at J, with 11 bases between. CDR3 length: 14 residues. This chain links TRBV18 with TRBJ2-7, with TRBD1 as a possible D gene (5 bases). This clonotype originated in a man between 25 and 39 years old who had recovered from COVID-19. Sequencing input: PBMCs or T cells enriched from blood (not recorded which). The CDR3 loop reads CASSPGRATYEQYF. DNA of the CDR3: TGTGCCAGCTCACCGGGCAGGGCAACCTACGAGCAGTACTTC.